A single sample gave rise to the 26 T cell receptor beta chains below, sequenced in a study of blood T cell repertoires in COVID-19. TCRdb keeps only in-frame clones here, not all; method: immunoSEQ multiplex PCR. The sample holds some 200,000 clones, 87% seen once. The material sequenced was PBMCs or T cells enriched from blood (not recorded which). The receptors derive from a woman aged 30 to 39 who had recovered from COVID-19.

This chain connects TRBV30 to TRBJ1-2; D is ambiguous. The CDR3 sequence is 14 residues long. Germline lookup yields CDR1 GTSNPN and CDR2 SVGIG (reference sequence). V gave up 4 bases and J gave up 2 bases, with 14 bases separating them. CDR3 DNA: TGTGCCTGGAAAGCTAGGAGATCCAACTATGGCTACACCTTC. Its protein is CAWKARRSNYGYTF. Complete variable domain (other parts from reference TRBV30 and TRBJ1-2): SQTIHQWPATLVQPVGSPLSLECTVEGTSNPNLYWYRQAAGRGLQLLFYSVGIGQISSEVPQNLSASRPQDRQFILSSKKLLLSDSGFYLCAWKARRSNYGYTFGSGTRLTVV.

The chain is built from TRBV7-2 and TRBJ2-7, with TRBD2 matching 7 bases. The V gene end was trimmed by 5 bases and the J gene end by 0 bases; junction bases not matched to a gene: 4. The V gene's germline CDR1 is SGHTA and CDR2 FQGNSA. This CDR3 region has 14 residues. This CDR3 is CASSRTRSSYEQYF. CDR3 in DNA: TGTGCCAGCAGCCGGACTAGATCCTCCTACGAGCAGTACTTC. Complete variable domain (other parts from reference TRBV7-2 and TRBJ2-7): GAGVSQSPSNKVTEKGKDVELRCDPISGHTALYWYRQSLGQGLEFLIYFQGNSAPDKSGLPSDRFSAERTGGSVSTLTIQRTQQEDSAVYLCASSRTRSSYEQYFGPGTRLTVT.

V is TRBV6-5 and J is TRBJ1-2; 7 bases are a match to TRBD1. The CDR3 covers 14 residues. Trimming took 2 bases from V and 5 from J; bases not matched to a gene: 5. Looked up from germline, CDR1 is MNHEY and CDR2 is SVGAGI. The CDR3 sequence: CASSYRRDRYGYTF. CDR3 DNA sequence: TGTGCCAGCAGTTACCGCCGGGACAGATATGGCTACACCTTC.

The CDR3: CASSSSTVMNTEAFF. The CDR3 region has the DNA TGCGCCAGCAGCTCCTCAACAGTCATGAACACTGAAGCTTTCTTT. V gene TRBV5-1 combines with J gene TRBJ1-1; D unresolved. V was cut by 3 bases and J by 0 bases, with 12 bases left in between. This CDR3 contains 15 residues. Per germline, CDR1 SGHRS and CDR2 YFSETQ.

V gene TRBV30 combines with J gene TRBJ1-2; 9 positions agree with TRBD1. Germline V gene lookup returns CDR1 GTSNPN and CDR2 SVGIG (reference sequence). This CDR3 spans 14 amino acids. V shed 3 bases, J shed 6 bases, and the junction held 8 bases outside the gene matches. CDR3 in DNA: TGTGCCTGGAGCTATCCTACAGGGGGCGATGGCTACACCTTC. Its protein product is CAWSYPTGGDGYTF.

The chain recombines TRBV9 with TRBJ1-1; D is unresolved. Trimming removed 4 bases at V and 0 bases at J, with 13 bases between. Germline V gene sequence: CDR1 SGDLS, CDR2 YYNGEE. The CDR3 contains 15 residues. The CDR3: CASSLPREMNTEAFF. In nucleotides, the CDR3 is TGTGCCAGCAGCCTACCGAGGGAGATGAACACTGAAGCTTTCTTT. Supplemented by reference TRBV9 and TRBJ1-1, the full variable domain reads DSGVTQTPKHLITATGQRVTLRCSPRSGDLSVYWYQQSLDQGLQFLIQYYNGEERAKGNILERFSAQQFPDLHSELNLSSLELGDSALYFCASSLPREMNTEAFFGQGTRLTVV.

This clone was observed once. The rearrangement joins TRBV16 to TRBJ2-1; tentative D call: TRBD2 (6 bases). There are 16 residues in the CDR3. Trimming took 5 bases from V and 7 from J, leaving 21 bases between them. The V gene's germline CDR1 is KGHSY and CDR2 FQNENV. The CDR3 here is CASSDGGLQLLNEQFF. The CDR3, as DNA: TGTGCCAGCAGCGACGGGGGACTCCAGCTTCTTAATGAGCAGTTCTTC. Complete variable domain (other parts from reference TRBV16 and TRBJ2-1): GEEVAQTPKHLVRGEGQKAKLYCAPIKGHSYVFWYQQVLKNEFKFLISFQNENVFDETGMPKERFSAKCLPNSPCSLEIQATKLEDSAVYFCASSDGGLQLLNEQFFGPGTRLTVL.

The V and J genes are TRBV2 and TRBJ2-2; D is unresolved. Germline V CDR1 and CDR2: SNHLY, FYNNEI. V was cut by 0 bases and J by 6 bases, with 14 bases left in between. The CDR3 consists of 16 residues. The CDR3 nucleotides are TGTGCCAGCAGTGAAGCGCTTCTGGGCAGACCCGGGGAGCTGTTTTTT. Translating gives CASSEALLGRPGELFF.

The gene calls are TRBV11-2 and TRBJ1-1, with D hard to call. Looked up from germline, CDR1 is SGHAT and CDR2 is FQNNGV. Trimming left V 5 bases short and J 7 bases short, with 11 bases between. The CDR3 runs to 12 residues. The CDR3 sequence: CASSRWRVEAFF. The CDR3 DNA reads TGTGCCAGCAGCCGCTGGAGAGTTGAAGCTTTCTTT.

This chain joins TRBV7-6 and TRBJ2-5, with D possibly TRBD2 on 5 matching bases. There are 15 residues in the CDR3. Germline assignment: CDR1 SGHVS and CDR2 FNYEAQ. Trimming took 3 bases from V and 1 from J, leaving 12 bases between them. CDR3 protein: CASSLAPRVQETQYF. CDR3 nucleotides: TGTGCCAGCAGCTTGGCCCCGAGGGTCCAAGAGACCCAGTACTTC.

The chain joins TRBV7-9 to TRBJ2-3; D ambiguous. In germline, CDR1 is SEHNR, CDR2 FQNEAQ (reference sequence). The V end lost 5 bases, the J end lost 5 bases, and 2 bases lay between the germline ends. This CDR3 comprises 10 residues. The CDR3 loop reads CASSRDTQYF. In nucleotides, the CDR3 is TGTGCCAGCAGCCGAGATACGCAGTATTTT.

J is TRBJ2-7 and V is TRBV13; 7 bases are a match to TRBD1. The CDR3 consists of 14 residues. Germline-derived CDR1 and CDR2 are PRHDT and FYEKMQ (reference sequence). The V gene end was trimmed by 3 bases and the J gene end by 1 base; junction bases not matched to a gene: 3. The CDR3 loop reads CASSFRDSSYEQYF. In nucleotides, the CDR3 is TGTGCCAGCAGCTTCCGGGACAGTTCCTACGAGCAGTACTTC.

The V call is TRBV19, the J call TRBJ2-5, with TRBD1 identical over 8 bases. There are 15 residues in the CDR3. CDR1 LNHDA and CDR2 SQIVND come from the germline V gene (reference sequence). V shed 5 bases, J shed 5 bases, and the junction held 10 bases outside the gene matches. The CDR3 DNA follows: TGTGCCAGTAGTCTGGGACAGGATCGAGGTGAGACCCAGTACTTC. It translates to CASSLGQDRGETQYF.

The chain uses TRBV7-8 and TRBJ2-6; maybe TRBD2 (5 bases). Germline CDR1 SGHVS, CDR2 FQNEAQ. Between the trimmed V and J ends, which lost 5 bases and 2 bases, there was a span of 13 bases. This CDR3 is 16 amino acids long. The CDR3 loop is CASSTRAPPGANVLTF. DNA for the CDR3: TGTGCCAGCAGCACGCGGGCCCCCCCTGGGGCCAACGTCCTGACTTTC.

This chain uses TRBV29-1 with TRBJ1-5; TRBD1 is a possible D gene (6 bases). Per germline, CDR1 SQVTM and CDR2 ANQGSEA. Trimming cost V 7 bases and J 4 bases, with 20 bases left between them. CDR3 length: 15 residues. The CDR3 spells CSASTGRGLNQPQHF. In DNA form, the CDR3 reads TGCAGCGCAAGCACAGGGAGGGGACTAAATCAGCCCCAGCATTTT.

Written as DNA, the CDR3 is TGCGCCAGCAGTGAGTCGGGGGGGTTCCGGAACACTGAAGCTTTCTTT. Translation gives CASSESGGFRNTEAFF. V gene TRBV10-2 combines with J gene TRBJ1-1, with D possibly being TRBD1 (5 bases). There are 16 residues in the CDR3. Trimming pared 0 bases from V and 1 base from J, leaving 12 bases between. Germline lookup yields CDR1 WSHSY and CDR2 SAAADI.

This chain connects TRBV18 to TRBJ2-2; D remains unclear. The CDR3 spans 13 residues. V lost 1 base and J lost 6, with 6 bases in between. In germline, CDR1 is KGHSH, CDR2 LQKENI. The CDR3 region has the DNA TGTGCCAGCTCACCACTAGCCCCCGGGGAGCTGTTTTTT. Its translation: CASSPLAPGELFF.

This clone was picked up one time. The chain is built from TRBV6-5 and TRBJ1-2; D perhaps matches TRBD1 (5 bases). V was pared by 2 bases and J by 8 bases, with 9 bases between. The CDR3 length is 12 residues. The germline gives CDR1 MNHEY, CDR2 SVGAGI. In nucleotides, the CDR3 is TGTGCCAGCAGTTACGGCAAGGGGGGCTACACCTTC. It yields the protein CASSYGKGGYTF.

This chain connects TRBV7-9 to TRBJ2-7; the D gene is possibly TRBD2 (6 bases). The CDR3 spans 16 residues. With 5 bases removed from V and 0 bases from J, the gap between germline ends came to 17 bases. Germline V CDR1 and CDR2: SEHNR, FQNEAQ (reference sequence). CDR3 residues: CASSPDYTGPSYEQYF. CDR3 nucleotide sequence: TGTGCCAGCAGCCCGGACTACACCGGCCCCTCCTACGAGCAGTACTTC.

The chain recombines TRBV18 with TRBJ2-5; 8 nucleotides align to TRBD1. V gave up 1 base and J gave up 4 bases; unmatched junction bases: 2. The CDR3 contains 14 residues. The germline V gene has CDR1 KGHSH and CDR2 LQKENI. The CDR3 coding sequence is TGTGCCAGCTCACCACAACAGGGGGTAGAGACCCAGTACTTC. Amino acid sequence: CASSPQQGVETQYF. Combining the CDR3 with reference TRBV18 and TRBJ2-5 gives the whole variable domain NAGVMQNPRHLVRRRGQEARLRCSPMKGHSHVYWYRQLPEEGLKFMVYLQKENIIDESGMPKERFSAEFPKEGPSILRIQQVVRGDSAAYFCASSPQQGVETQYFGPGTRLLVL.

In DNA, the CDR3 is TGCGCCAGCAGCCAAGATCGCGCTAGCGGGGTATCTAGCACAGATACGCAGTATTTT. Translation gives CASSQDRASGVSSTDTQYF. The chain carries TRBV4-3 and TRBJ2-3; 9 positions agree with TRBD2. With 0 bases clipped from V and 0 bases from J, the junction kept 10 bases outside the gene matches. Germline CDR1 and CDR2: LGHNA and YSLEER. The length of the CDR3 is 19 residues.

This clone was detected only a few times. The chain joins TRBV2 to TRBJ2-1; the D gene is possibly TRBD1 (6 bases). V shed 10 bases and J shed 6 bases, with 19 bases lying between them. The V gene's germline CDR1 is SNHLY and CDR2 FYNNEI. This CDR3 region has 14 residues. CDR3 DNA sequence: TGTGCCATCTCCGGGACATCGGCCACCAATGAGCAGTTCTTC. It specifies CAISGTSATNEQFF.

The chain joins TRBV7-2 to TRBJ1-1; 7 positions agree with TRBD1. The germline gives CDR1 SGHTA, CDR2 FQGNSA. This CDR3 spans 15 amino acids. V was clipped by 2 bases and J by 4 bases; unmatched bases: 7. This CDR3 reads CASSLRARQGTEAFF. The CDR3, as DNA: TGTGCCAGCAGCTTAAGGGCACGACAGGGCACTGAAGCTTTCTTT.

V usage is TRBV27 and J usage is TRBJ2-7; 10 nucleotides align to TRBD2. This CDR3 spans 13 amino acids. J lost 6 bases, V lost 3 bases, and 2 bases had no gene match. In germline, CDR1 is MNHEY, CDR2 SMNVEV (reference sequence). The CDR3 DNA sequence: TGTGCCAGCAGTTTTGCTAGCGGGGGCGAGCAGTACTTC. Translated: CASSFASGGEQYF.

The genes are TRBV7-2 and TRBJ2-1; 9 bases line up with TRBD2. Germline V lookup: CDR1 SGHTA, CDR2 FQGNSA. This CDR3 has 16 amino acids. J was trimmed by 7 bases and V by 6 bases; bases with no gene match: 13. CDR3 DNA: TGTGCCAGCAGTTGGGCTAGCGGGACTCAGGGGAATGAGCAGTTCTTC. Its protein product is CASSWASGTQGNEQFF.

The chain links TRBV19 to TRBJ2-2, with unresolved D. This CDR3 spans 14 amino acids. CDR1 LNHDA and CDR2 SQIVND come from the germline V gene (reference sequence). Trimming pared 0 bases from V and 4 bases from J, leaving 6 bases between. The CDR3 loop reads CASSIEGSTGELFF. Written as DNA, the CDR3 is TGTGCCAGTAGTATAGAGGGCAGCACCGGGGAGCTGTTTTTT.